This TCR beta chain came from a study of blood T cell repertoires in COVID-19. On the study more broadly: Specimens from acute and convalescent COVID-19 originated in the United States, Italy and Spain.

Measured with immunoSEQ multiplex PCR; TCRdb has only the in-frame clones, and not every one. This sample has around 20,000 clones; roughly 85% occur once, and the top ten carry roughly 7.5%. A single count supports this clone. The germline CDR1 and CDR2 sequences are SGHNT and YENEEA. CDR3 size: 16 residues. V was pared by 2 bases and J by 4 bases, with 11 bases of the junction left unmatched. This receptor was identified in a human donor with active COVID-19. The donor label of this sample is uncertain. This chain uses TRBV11-3 with TRBJ2-7; TRBD1 aligns across 7 bases. Sequencing was done on a sample of peripheral blood. For the CDR3, the DNA is TGTGCCAGCAGCTTAAGTACCGGGACAGCAGGTTACGAGCAGTACTTC. Translation: CASSLSTGTAGYEQYF.